This TCR beta chain was captured in a study of cytomegalovirus exposure and HLA in healthy donors. Study at large: Earlier sequencing of 150 million to 200 million T cells yielded about 120 million unique TCR beta sequences. Study outcomes and limitations: When the data were analyzed later, several of the most significant clusters appeared to be linked to common viral pathogens. The productive fraction for most TCR beta V segments was about 87% or about 30% in an earlier analysis.

This clone was picked up one time. What it binds is unknown. This PCR relied on a set of 60 Vbeta primers and 13 Jbeta primers. TCRdb keeps only in-frame clones here, not all; method: immunoSEQ multiplex PCR. The sample lists fewer than 350,000 clones, around nine tenths occurring once. The CDR3 totals 13 residues. V lost 1 base and J lost 11; bases outside the gene matches: 6. From germline, CDR1 is SGHAT and CDR2 FQNNGV. J is TRBJ2-7 and V is TRBV11-2; 9 nucleotides align to TRBD2. The receptor's source is a woman aged 18-29 years in good health and CMV-seronegative. The sequencing sample was made of PBMCs. CDR3 nucleotides: TGTGCCAGCAGCTTAGGGTCTAGCGGGGTAAAGTACTTC. Translation: CASSLGSSGVKYF.